These 13 T cell receptor beta chains were sequenced from one sample in a study of cytomegalovirus exposure and HLA in healthy donors. With 60 Vbeta and 13 Jbeta primers, the PCR was carried out. Only in-frame clones appear in the TCRdb table, and some are missing; sequencing was by immunoSEQ multiplex PCR. The repertoire consists of under 250,000 clones, with 82% occurring once and the leading ten covering about 6%. Sequences were obtained from PBMCs. The receptors were sampled from a man aged 35 to 55 in good health and CMV-seropositive.

V usage is TRBV2 and J usage is TRBJ2-7, with TRBD2 identical over 7 bases. The CDR3 is 16 amino acids. J was trimmed by 3 bases and V by 6 bases; bases with no gene match: 14. The germline V gene has CDR1 SNHLY and CDR2 FYNNEI. CDR3 loop: CASSVSSTSVDYEQYV. The CDR3 region has the DNA TGTGCCAGCAGCGTTTCTTCAACTAGCGTTGACTACGAGCAGTACGTC.

V is TRBV14 and J is TRBJ2-3; D call uncertain. This CDR3 has 12 residues. Between the trimmed V and J ends, which lost 3 bases and 8 bases, there was a span of 9 bases. The V gene's germline CDR1 is SGHDN and CDR2 FVKESK. The DNA for the CDR3 is TGTGCCAGCAGCCAGTCTAGGCCTACGCAGTATTTT. This encodes CASSQSRPTQYF. The full variable domain, completed using reference TRBV14 and TRBJ2-3, is EAGVTQFPSHSVIEKGQTVTLRCDPISGHDNLYWYRRVMGKEIKFLLHFVKESKQDESGMPNNRFLAERTGGTYSTLKVQPAELEDSGVYFCASSQSRPTQYFGPGTRLTVL.

The chain joins TRBV27 to TRBJ1-5; 8 bases line up with TRBD1. V gave up 5 bases and J gave up 0 bases; unmatched junction bases: 6. CDR1 and CDR2 (germline): MNHEY, SMNVEV (reference sequence). This CDR3 has 16 residues. CDR3 protein: CASSLGQGHSNQPQHF. The CDR3 DNA sequence: TGTGCCAGCAGTCTCGGACAGGGACATAGCAATCAGCCCCAGCATTTT.

This clone showed up just once. V usage is TRBV13 and J usage is TRBJ2-7; D tentatively reads TRBD1 or TRBD2 (5 bases each). This CDR3 contains 14 residues. V was trimmed by 4 bases and J by 7 bases, leaving 17 bases between them. Germline CDR1 PRHDT, CDR2 FYEKMQ (reference sequence). The CDR3 loop reads CASSSGLRPREQYV. In nucleotides, the CDR3 is TGTGCCAGCAGCTCGGGGCTCCGACCCCGGGAGCAGTACGTC.

The chain joins TRBV5-5 to TRBJ2-7, with 13 bases matching TRBD2. Germline CDR1 reads SGHKS; CDR2 reads YYEKEE (reference sequence). There are 16 residues in the CDR3. V shed 4 bases and J 3 bases; nucleotides not matched to a gene: 7. CDR3 in amino acids: CASSLQGLAGIYEQYV. The DNA for the CDR3 is TGTGCCAGCAGCCTCCAGGGACTAGCGGGGATCTACGAGCAGTACGTC.

J is TRBJ1-1 and V is TRBV5-1; 7 bases line up with TRBD1. Germline-derived CDR1 and CDR2 are SGHRS and YFSETQ. The V and J ends lost 0 bases and 7 bases, in that order; junction bases with no gene match: 3. This CDR3 region has 13 residues. The CDR3 reads CASSLVAGGEAFF. The CDR3 region has the DNA TGCGCCAGCAGCTTGGTAGCAGGGGGTGAAGCTTTCTTT.

Only one count was recorded for this clone. The V call is TRBV9, the J call TRBJ2-1, with 7 bases aligning to TRBD2. Trimming cost V 4 bases and J 2 bases; bases outside gene matches: 6. The germline V gene encodes CDR1 SGDLS and CDR2 YYNGEE. The length of the CDR3 is 15 residues. The CDR3 spells CASSPTAGAYNEQFF. The CDR3 DNA reads TGTGCCAGCAGCCCAACGGCGGGAGCCTACAATGAGCAGTTCTTC.

The genes are TRBV7-9 and TRBJ2-3; D possibly corresponds to TRBD1 (5 bases). This CDR3 has 12 residues. In germline, CDR1 is SEHNR, CDR2 FQNEAQ (reference sequence). The germline V and J ends were trimmed by 6 bases and 4 bases, with 8 bases remaining between them. This CDR3 reads CASSEGADTQYF. CDR3 bases: TGTGCCAGCAGTGAAGGGGCAGATACGCAGTATTTT.

The chain joins TRBV7-9 to TRBJ2-2; no clear D. The CDR3 loop spans 15 amino acids. V shed 7 bases and J shed 6 bases, with 18 bases lying between them. Germline lookup yields CDR1 SEHNR and CDR2 FQNEAQ (reference sequence). This chain's CDR3 is CASTAQLSYAGELFF. The DNA of the CDR3 is TGTGCCAGCACCGCCCAATTAAGCTACGCCGGGGAGCTGTTTTTT.

This clone was detected once. The CDR3 DNA sequence: TGTGCCAGCAGCACCCGAGGGTTGAGGTCGAACACTGAAGCTTTCTTT. It yields the protein CASSTRGLRSNTEAFF. The gene calls are TRBV7-2 and TRBJ1-1; the D is unclear. The CDR3 consists of 16 residues. Trimming removed 5 bases from V and 1 base from J, with 17 bases in between. Germline V CDR1 and CDR2: SGHTA, FQGNSA.

V gene TRBV13 combines with J gene TRBJ2-5, with 9 bases lining up with TRBD2. V gave up 5 bases and J gave up 5 bases; unmatched junction bases: 9. Germline V CDR1 and CDR2: PRHDT, FYEKMQ (reference sequence). The CDR3 contains 15 residues. CDR3 sequence reads: CASSREREVGETQYF. The CDR3 DNA is TGTGCCAGCAGCCGAGAGCGGGAGGTGGGGGAGACCCAGTACTTC.

The chain links TRBV27 to TRBJ2-5, with 14 bases fitting TRBD2. V was clipped by 5 bases and J by 5 bases; unmatched bases: 4. The CDR3 contains 15 residues. Germline lookup yields CDR1 MNHEY and CDR2 SMNVEV (reference sequence). The CDR3 sequence is CASSPGTSGSETQYF. The CDR3 nucleotides read TGTGCCAGCAGTCCGGGGACTAGCGGGAGTGAGACCCAGTACTTC.

A few counts support this clone. This sequence joins TRBV6-6 and TRBJ1-5; no definite D call. This CDR3 has 13 amino acids. Germline V CDR1 and CDR2: MNHNY, SVGAGI (reference sequence). Trimming shortened V by 5 bases and J by 3 bases, and 8 bases separated the two germline ends. The CDR3 region has the DNA TGTGCCAGCAGTCTACCCCTCAATCAGCCCCAGCATTTT. Translation: CASSLPLNQPQHF.